Listed below are T cell receptor beta chains from one sample, sequenced in a study of cytomegalovirus exposure and HLA in healthy donors. Assay: immunoSEQ multiplex PCR; the TCRdb copy retains only in-frame clones and omits some. This table holds over 110,000 clones, 65% to 85% found once. Sequencing input: PBMCs. These receptors all stem from a male donor in good health and CMV-seronegative. Both conserved end residues are trimmed from each CDR3.

CDR3aa	j_gene	v_gene
ASSYEEGDTEAF	TRBJ1-1	TRBV6-5
ASSSLGTGGPDTQY	TRBJ2-3	TRBV6-6
ASGCGSLPYEQY	TRBJ2-7	TRBV10-1
ASSPRVGAF	TRBJ1-1	TRBV6-5
ASRTEGGAQY	TRBJ2-3	TRBV7-9
ASSLDGPSGGTDTQY	TRBJ2-3	TRBV7-8
ATSRDRGGANVLT	TRBJ2-6	TRBV15
ASRVVGRGREY	TRBJ2-3	TRBV27
ASSPRTGPGELF	TRBJ2-2	TRBV11-3
ASSVGGGGSLYEQY	TRBJ2-7	TRBV9
ASSPDRGNQPQH	TRBJ1-5	TRBV2
SSSPLGGSTDTQY	TRBJ2-3	TRBV7-9
ASSLARARSQETQY	TRBJ2-5	TRBV5-1
ASSQSGSNQPQH	TRBJ1-5	TRBV6-6
ASSVGSSRINEQF	TRBJ2-1	TRBV9
ASSFPGYNEQF	TRBJ2-1	TRBV7-6
ASSVGGYRNEQY	TRBJ2-7	TRBV9
SAGDFNEQF	TRBJ2-1	TRBV20-1
ASSPGRDEQY	TRBJ2-7	TRBV9
ASSKVSGLSYNEQF	TRBJ2-1	TRBV21-1
ASSISGTGDYEQY	TRBJ2-7	TRBV27
ASSSLAGARETQY	TRBJ2-5	TRBV28
ASSSRRGAGSTDTQY	TRBJ2-3	TRBV7-9
ASSVSGSPNTQY	TRBJ2-3	TRBV9
ASSPSGLVNGEQF	TRBJ2-1	TRBV11-2
ASSLAGGETPTGDGYT	TRBJ1-2	TRBV5-1
ASSSAKGTSAGSQETQY	TRBJ2-5	TRBV18
ASSAPLQDVERAKNIQY	TRBJ2-4	TRBV9
ASSFGTGGTYEQY	TRBJ2-7	TRBV7-2
ASSSGNQPQH	TRBJ1-5	TRBV19
ASSLGGPRPTF	TRBJ1-1	TRBV7-8
ASSHGQTQPQH	TRBJ1-5	TRBV10-2
ASSWDRGNTIY	TRBJ1-3	TRBV5-4
AAGQGGLNEKLF	TRBJ1-4	TRBV10-3